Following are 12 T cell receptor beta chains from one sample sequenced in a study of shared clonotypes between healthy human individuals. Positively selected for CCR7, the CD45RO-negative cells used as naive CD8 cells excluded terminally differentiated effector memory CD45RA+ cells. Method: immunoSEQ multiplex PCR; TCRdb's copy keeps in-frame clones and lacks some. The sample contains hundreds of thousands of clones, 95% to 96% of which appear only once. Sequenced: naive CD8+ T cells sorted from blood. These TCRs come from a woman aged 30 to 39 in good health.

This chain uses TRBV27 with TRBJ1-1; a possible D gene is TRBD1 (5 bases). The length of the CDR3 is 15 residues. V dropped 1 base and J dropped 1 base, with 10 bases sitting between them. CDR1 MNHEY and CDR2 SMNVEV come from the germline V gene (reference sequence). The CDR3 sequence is CASSLYRGSNTEAFF. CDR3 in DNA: TGTGCCAGCAGTTTATACCGGGGGTCGAACACTGAAGCTTTCTTT.

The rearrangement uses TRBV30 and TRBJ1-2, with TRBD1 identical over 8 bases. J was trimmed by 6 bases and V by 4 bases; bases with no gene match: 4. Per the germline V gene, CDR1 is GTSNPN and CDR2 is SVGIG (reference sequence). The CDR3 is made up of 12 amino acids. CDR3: CAWNLQGDGYTF. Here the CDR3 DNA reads TGTGCCTGGAACCTACAGGGGGATGGCTACACCTTC. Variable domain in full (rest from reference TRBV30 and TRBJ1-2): SQTIHQWPATLVQPVGSPLSLECTVEGTSNPNLYWYRQAAGRGLQLLFYSVGIGQISSEVPQNLSASRPQDRQFILSSKKLLLSDSGFYLCAWNLQGDGYTFGSGTRLTVV.

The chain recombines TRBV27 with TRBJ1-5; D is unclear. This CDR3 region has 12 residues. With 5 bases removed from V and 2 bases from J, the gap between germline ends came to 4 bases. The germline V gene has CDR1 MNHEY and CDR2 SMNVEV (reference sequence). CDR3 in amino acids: CASSGRNQPQHF. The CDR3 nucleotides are TGTGCCAGCAGTGGACGCAATCAGCCCCAGCATTTT.

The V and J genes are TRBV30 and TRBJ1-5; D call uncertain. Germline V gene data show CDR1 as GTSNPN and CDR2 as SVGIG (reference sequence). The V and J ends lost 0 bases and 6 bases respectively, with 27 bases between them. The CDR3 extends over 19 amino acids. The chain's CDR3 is CAWSVRTLRLNSTSQPQHF. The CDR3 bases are TGTGCCTGGAGTGTACGTACTCTGCGGCTGAACTCCACTAGTCAGCCCCAGCATTTT.

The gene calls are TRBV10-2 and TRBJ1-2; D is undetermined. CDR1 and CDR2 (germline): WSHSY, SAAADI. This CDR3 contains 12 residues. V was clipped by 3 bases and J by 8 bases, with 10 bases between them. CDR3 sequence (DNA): TGCGCCAGCAGTGACAATCCGTGGGGCTACACCTTC. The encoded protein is CASSDNPWGYTF.

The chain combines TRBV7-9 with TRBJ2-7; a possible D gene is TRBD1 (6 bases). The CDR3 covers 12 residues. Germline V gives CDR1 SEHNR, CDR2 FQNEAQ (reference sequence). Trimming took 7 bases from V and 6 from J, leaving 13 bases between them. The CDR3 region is CASNYRGGEQYF. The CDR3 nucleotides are TGTGCCAGCAACTACAGAGGGGGCGAGCAGTACTTC.

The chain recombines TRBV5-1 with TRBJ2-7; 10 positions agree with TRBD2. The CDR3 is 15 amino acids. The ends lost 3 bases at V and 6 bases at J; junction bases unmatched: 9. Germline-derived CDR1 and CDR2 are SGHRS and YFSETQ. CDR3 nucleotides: TGCGCCAGCAGCTCCTCGGCTAGCGGGAGTTCCGAGCAGTACTTC. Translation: CASSSSASGSSEQYF.

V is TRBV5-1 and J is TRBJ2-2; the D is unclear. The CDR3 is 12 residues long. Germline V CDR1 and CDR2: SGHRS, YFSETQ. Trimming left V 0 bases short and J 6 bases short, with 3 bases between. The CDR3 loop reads CASSLVPGELFF. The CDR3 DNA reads TGCGCCAGCAGCTTGGTACCCGGGGAGCTGTTTTTT.

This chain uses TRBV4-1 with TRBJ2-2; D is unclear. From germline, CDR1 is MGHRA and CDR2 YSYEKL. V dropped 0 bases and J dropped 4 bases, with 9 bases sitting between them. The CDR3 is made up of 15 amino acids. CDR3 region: CASSQDSNPTGELFF. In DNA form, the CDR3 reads TGCGCCAGCAGCCAAGATTCGAACCCCACCGGGGAGCTGTTTTTT.

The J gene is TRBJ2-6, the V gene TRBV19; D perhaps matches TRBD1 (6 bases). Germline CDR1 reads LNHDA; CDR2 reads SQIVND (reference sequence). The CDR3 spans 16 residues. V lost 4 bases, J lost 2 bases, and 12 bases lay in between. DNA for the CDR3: TGTGCCAGTAGTACCGATACAGGGCCTGGGGCCAACGTCCTGACTTTC. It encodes CASSTDTGPGANVLTF.

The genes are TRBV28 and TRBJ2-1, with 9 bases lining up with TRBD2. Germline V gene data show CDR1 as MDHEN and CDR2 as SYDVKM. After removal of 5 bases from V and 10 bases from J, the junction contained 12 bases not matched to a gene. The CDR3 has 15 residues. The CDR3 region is CASSKAGGPFREQFF. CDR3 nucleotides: TGTGCCAGCAGTAAAGCGGGAGGACCCTTTAGGGAGCAGTTCTTC.

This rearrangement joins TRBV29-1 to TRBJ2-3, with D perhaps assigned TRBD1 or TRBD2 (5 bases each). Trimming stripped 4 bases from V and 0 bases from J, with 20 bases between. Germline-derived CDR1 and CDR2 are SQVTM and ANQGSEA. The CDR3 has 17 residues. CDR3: CSVVLRDQGPSTDTQYF. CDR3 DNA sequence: TGCAGCGTTGTACTCCGGGACCAGGGTCCAAGCACAGATACGCAGTATTTT.